The clone carrying this T cell receptor beta chain has only a few counts. The data originate from a study of blood T cell repertoires in COVID-19. Clones were sequenced by immunoSEQ multiplex PCR, and TCRdb holds only the in-frame ones, with some missing. The data show roughly 75,000 clones, over 75% seen once. V was clipped by 5 bases and J by 2 bases, with 10 bases between them. This CDR3 is built from 15 residues. The germline gives CDR1 MNHEY, CDR2 SMNVEV (reference sequence). Sequenced: peripheral blood. The J gene is TRBJ1-6, the V gene TRBV27; possibly TRBD1 for D (6 bases). The TCR comes from a man aged 45-60 years with acute or convalescent COVID-19. The CDR3 nucleotides read TGTGCCAGCAGTACGACAGGCACCTATAATTCACCCCTCCACTTT. Protein sequence: CASSTTGTYNSPLHF.